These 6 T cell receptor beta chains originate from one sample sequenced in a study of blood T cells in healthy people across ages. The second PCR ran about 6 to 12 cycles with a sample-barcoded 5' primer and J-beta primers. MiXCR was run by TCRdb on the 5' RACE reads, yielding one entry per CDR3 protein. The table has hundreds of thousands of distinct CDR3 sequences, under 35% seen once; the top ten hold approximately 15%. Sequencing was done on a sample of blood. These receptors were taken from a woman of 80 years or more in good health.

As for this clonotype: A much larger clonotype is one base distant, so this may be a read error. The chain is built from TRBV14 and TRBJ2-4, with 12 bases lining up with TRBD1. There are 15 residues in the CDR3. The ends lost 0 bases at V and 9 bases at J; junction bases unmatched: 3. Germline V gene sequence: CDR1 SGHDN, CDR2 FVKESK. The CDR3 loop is CASSQEGTGGSIQYF. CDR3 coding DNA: TGTGCCAGCAGCCAAGAAGGGACAGGGGGCAGCATTCAGTACTTC.

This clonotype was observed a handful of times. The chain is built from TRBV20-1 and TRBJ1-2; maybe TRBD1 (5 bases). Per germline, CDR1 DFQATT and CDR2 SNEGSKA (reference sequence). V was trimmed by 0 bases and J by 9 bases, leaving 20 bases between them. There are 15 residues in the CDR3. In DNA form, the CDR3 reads TGCAGTGCTAGAGACCAGGAGGGGCGGATGGAGAGCTACACCTTC. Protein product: CSARDQEGRMESYTF.

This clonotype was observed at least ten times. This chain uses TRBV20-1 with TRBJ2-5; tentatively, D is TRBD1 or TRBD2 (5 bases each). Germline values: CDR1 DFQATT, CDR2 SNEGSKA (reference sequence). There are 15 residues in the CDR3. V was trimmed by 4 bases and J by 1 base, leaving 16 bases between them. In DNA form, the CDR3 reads TGCAGTGCTACCCGATCCGGGACCCTCCAAGAGACCCAGTACTTC. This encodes CSATRSGTLQETQYF.

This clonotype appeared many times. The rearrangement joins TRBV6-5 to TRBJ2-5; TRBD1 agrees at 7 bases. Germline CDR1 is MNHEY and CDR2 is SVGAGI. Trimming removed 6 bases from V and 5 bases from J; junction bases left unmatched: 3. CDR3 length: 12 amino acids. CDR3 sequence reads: CASRNRGETQYF. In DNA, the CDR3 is TGTGCCAGCAGAAACAGGGGCGAGACCCAGTACTTC.

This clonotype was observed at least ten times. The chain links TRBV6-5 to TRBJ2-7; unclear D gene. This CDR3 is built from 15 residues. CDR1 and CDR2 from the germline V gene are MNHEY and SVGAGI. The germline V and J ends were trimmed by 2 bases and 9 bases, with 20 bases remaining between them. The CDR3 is CASSYGRPDGKVQYF. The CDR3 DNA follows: TGTGCCAGCAGTTACGGCAGGCCCGACGGTAAAGTGCAGTACTTC.

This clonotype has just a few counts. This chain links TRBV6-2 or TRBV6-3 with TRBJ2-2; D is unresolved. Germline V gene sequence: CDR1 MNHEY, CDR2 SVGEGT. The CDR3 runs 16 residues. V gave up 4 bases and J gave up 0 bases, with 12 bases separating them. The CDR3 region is CASSFVGRSNTGELFF. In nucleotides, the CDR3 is TGTGCCAGCAGTTTTGTAGGACGGTCGAACACCGGGGAGCTGTTTTTT.